The rows below give T cell receptor beta chains drawn from one sample of a study of PD-1 blockade in classical Hodgkin lymphoma. Sequencing used immunoSEQ multiplex PCR; TCRdb keeps in-frame clones, though not all of them. The repertoire includes around 36,000 clones, roughly 90% of them detected once, and 0.2% to 0.3% sits in the top ten. Specimen: CD4+ T cells from blood, collected at baseline. The origin of the receptors is a human donor with classical Hodgkin lymphoma. The CDR3 runs from the conserved cysteine through the conserved F or W. Fields, in order: D gene, J gene, V gene, clone size, CDR3 DNA, CDR3 protein. The D gene is left open where the match is weak. Size is stated for part of the rows, as once, few or many counts, or as a class when the clone is expanded.

NA TRBJ2-7 TRBV11-2 NA TGTGCCAGCAGGAGGGGGTTGACAGGCAGCTCCTACGAGCAGTACTTC CASRRGLTGSSYEQYF
NA TRBJ2-5 TRBV5-1 NA TGCGCCAGCAGCTTCGGGGGAGAGACCCAGTACTTC CASSFGGETQYF
NA TRBJ1-1 TRBV2 few TGTGCCAGCAGTGTACAGGGACTGAACACTGAAGCTTTCTTT CASSVQGLNTEAFF
TRBD1 TRBJ1-5 TRBV18 NA TGTGCCAGCTCACTGACAGGGCTTCAGCCCCAGCATTTT CASSLTGLQPQHF
NA TRBJ2-7 TRBV29-1 NA TGCAGCGTTGAAGGGCAGGCCGCCTACGAGCAGTACTTC CSVEGQAAYEQYF
NA TRBJ1-4 TRBV30 once TGTGCCTGGGGAAATTGGACTAATGAAAAACTGTTTTTT CAWGNWTNEKLFF
NA TRBJ2-7 TRBV7-9 NA TGTGCCAGCAGCTTAACGTACGAGCAGTACTTC CASSLTYEQYF
NA TRBJ2-4 TRBV27 NA TGTGCCAGCAGTCCAATCCCAGGGGTAGCCAAAAACATTCAGTACTTC CASSPIPGVAKNIQYF
TRBD1 TRBJ2-3 TRBV5-1 NA TGCGCCAGCAGCCCGGACAGGGTCCCAGATACGCAGTATTTT CASSPDRVPDTQYF
NA TRBJ2-2 TRBV5-6 NA TGTGCCAGCAGCTTGGAGGGGGAGCTGTTTTTT CASSLEGELFF
TRBD1 TRBJ1-3 TRBV14 NA TGTGCCAGCAGCCTACCGGGACGGGGTCAGGACAGGTCTGGAAACACCATATATTTT CASSLPGRGQDRSGNTIYF
TRBD1 TRBJ1-4 TRBV14 NA TGTGCCAGCAGCCAAACAGGGGGCTCTCCAAAACTGTTTTTT CASSQTGGSPKLFF
TRBD1 TRBJ2-5 TRBV19 NA TGTGCCAGCCAGGGGACAGGCAAGACCCAGTACTTC CASQGTGKTQYF
NA TRBJ1-5 TRBV5-8 NA TGTGCCAGCAGCCTAGGACAAGTTAATCAGCCCCAGCATTTT CASSLGQVNQPQHF
NA TRBJ2-7 TRBV7-8 NA TGTGCCAGCAGCTTAGAGGGCAGGGGCCGTGCCTATTGGCCCTCCTACGAGCAGTACTTC CASSLEGRGRAYWPSYEQYF
TRBD1 TRBJ1-1 TRBV5-6 NA TGTGCCAGCAGAAGCCGGTCCCTGGGACAGGGGACGATGCGGACTGAAGCTTTCTTT CASRSRSLGQGTMRTEAFF
NA TRBJ2-2 TRBV5-4 few TGTGCCAGCAGCTCCGCCTACACCGGGGAGCTGTTTTTT CASSSAYTGELFF
TRBD2 TRBJ2-5 TRBV5-1 NA TGCGCCAGCAGCTCGCCTAGGGGGAGCGGGAGGGGGCAAGAGACCCAGTACTTC CASSSPRGSGRGQETQYF
NA TRBJ2-1 TRBV5-5 NA TGTGCCAGCAGTCGTACGACAGGCCGAGGAGAGGACAATGAGCAGTTCTTC CASSRTTGRGEDNEQFF
NA TRBJ1-2 TRBV19 NA TGTGCCAGTAGTACCGTAGCAAGGGGCCCGGGGGGCTACACCTTC CASSTVARGPGGYTF
NA TRBJ2-2 TRBV2 NA TGTGCCAGCGTCCAGGGGAGAGCGGGCACCGGGGAGCTGTTTTTT CASVQGRAGTGELFF
NA TRBJ1-3 TRBV6-6 NA TGTGCCAGCAGATCCATTTCTGGAAACACCATATATTTT CASRSISGNTIYF
NA TRBJ2-7 TRBV29-1 NA TGCAGCGTTGTTAACTACGAGCAGTACTTC CSVVNYEQYF
NA TRBJ1-5 TRBV4-1 NA TGCGCCAGCAGCCAATCTGGGCCAGGGGCCGCCCAGCCCCAGCATTTT CASSQSGPGAAQPQHF
NA TRBJ2-7 TRBV9 NA TGTGCCAGCAGCGTAGACGGCGCGGGCCTCTACGAGCAGTACTTC CASSVDGAGLYEQYF
NA TRBJ1-1 TRBV6-5 NA TGTGCCAGCAGTTACTCGGGGGACGCGGTCACTGAAGCTTTCTTT CASSYSGDAVTEAFF
TRBD2 TRBJ2-7 TRBV30 NA TGTGCCTGGAGAACGGGACTAGCGGGGGAGCAGTACTTC CAWRTGLAGEQYF
TRBD1 TRBJ2-7 TRBV18 few TGTGCCAGCTCACCGGGGACAGGGAGCTCCTACGAGCAGTACTTC CASSPGTGSSYEQYF
NA TRBJ2-1 TRBV9 NA TGTGCCAGCAGCGTCGGGAACGCCTACAATGAGCAGTTCTTC CASSVGNAYNEQFF
TRBD2 TRBJ2-7 TRBV5-1 NA TGCGCCAGCAGCCCCCCCACTAGCGGGGTCATCTACGAGCAGTACTTC CASSPPTSGVIYEQYF
NA TRBJ2-7 TRBV6-1 NA TGTGCCAGCAGCCCCTTATACTACGAGCAGTACTTC CASSPLYYEQYF
NA TRBJ1-1 TRBV6-1 NA TGTGCCAGCAGTGATTTTTCCGGGGCTATGAACACTGAAGCTTTCTTT CASSDFSGAMNTEAFF
TRBD2 TRBJ2-2 TRBV9 NA TGTGCCAGCAGCCCGCTAGCGGGCCAAACCGGGGAGCTGTTTTTT CASSPLAGQTGELFF
NA TRBJ2-7 TRBV15 NA TGTGCCACCAGCAGAGGGGGGACAACCTACGAGCAGTACTTC CATSRGGTTYEQYF
TRBD2 TRBJ2-2 TRBV19 NA TGTGCCAGCGTAAGCGGGAGGGCCGGAGGCGGGGAGCTGTTTTTT CASVSGRAGGGELFF
NA TRBJ2-5 TRBV2 NA TGTGCCAGCAGTGAAGCGCGCATACAAGAGACCCAGTACTTC CASSEARIQETQYF
NA TRBJ1-4 TRBV28 once TGTGCCAGCAGTTTGATTGGGGGCAATGAAAAACTGTTTTTT CASSLIGGNEKLFF
TRBD2 TRBJ2-7 TRBV5-1 NA TGCGCCAGCAGCTTGGGACTAGCTGGGGTCTACGAGCAGTACTTC CASSLGLAGVYEQYF
NA TRBJ2-6 TRBV7-9 NA TGTGCCAGCAGTACTGGGGGTGGGGCCAACGTCCTGACTTTC CASSTGGGANVLTF
TRBD2 TRBJ2-3 TRBV4-1 NA TGCGCCAGCAGCCAAGCTTCCCTAGCGGGCGGCACAGATACGCAGTATTTT CASSQASLAGGTDTQYF
TRBD2 TRBJ2-4 TRBV10-2 NA TGCGCCAGCAGTGAGTCCGCGACTAGCGGGAGGACCATCCTAGCCAAAAACATTCAGTACTTC CASSESATSGRTILAKNIQYF
NA TRBJ1-1 TRBV18 NA TGTGCCAGCTCAGCACAGGGCGTCATGAACACTGAAGCTTTCTTT CASSAQGVMNTEAFF
TRBD1 TRBJ2-7 TRBV5-1 NA TGCGCCAGCAGCTACATGGCCGACAGGGGTACGGCGGGACACGACTCTATCTACGAGCAGTACTTC CASSYMADRGTAGHDSIYEQYF
TRBD1 TRBJ2-1 TRBV4-1 NA TGCGCCAGCAGCCAAGATTACAGGGGGTCCTACAATGAGCAGTTCTTC CASSQDYRGSYNEQFF
TRBD1 TRBJ1-2 TRBV5-8 NA TGTGCCAGCAGGTCGGACAGGGTTGACGGCTACACCTTC CASRSDRVDGYTF
NA TRBJ1-4 TRBV30 NA TGTGCCTGGAATTTGTATAATGAAAAACTGTTTTTT CAWNLYNEKLFF
NA TRBJ2-1 TRBV6-4 NA TGTGCCAGCAGCGAGCAACTTTACAATGAGCAGTTCTTC CASSEQLYNEQFF
NA TRBJ2-3 TRBV20-1 once TGCAGTGCTAGACTAACCGATACGCAGTATTTT CSARLTDTQYF
TRBD2 TRBJ2-7 TRBV6-5 NA TGTGCCAGCAGTTACGGGACTAGTCGGGGCGAGCAGTACTTC CASSYGTSRGEQYF
NA TRBJ2-2 TRBV5-1 NA TGCGCCAGCAGGGACCGAATCACCGGGGAGCTGTTTTTT CASRDRITGELFF
NA TRBJ1-2 TRBV6-1 NA TGTGCCAGCCTAAATTCAAGGCAAGGCTATGGCTACACCTTC CASLNSRQGYGYTF